The 21 T cell receptor beta chains listed next were all sequenced from one sample in a study of blood T cells in healthy people across ages. A J-beta primer mix and a sample-barcoded 5' primer were used in a second PCR of roughly 6 to 11 cycles. In TCRdb, the 5' RACE reads were re-called with MiXCR into one record per CDR3 protein. The sample includes approximately 800,000 distinct CDR3 sequences, approximately 53% of them seen just once. The sequencing sample was made of blood. These TCRs come from an elderly man in good health.

The table lists this clonotype with a few counts. The chain employs TRBV12-5 and TRBJ1-2; D uncertain. The V end was cut by 1 base, the J end by 5 bases, with 5 bases between. Germline values: CDR1 LGHNT, CDR2 FRNRAP. This CDR3 has 12 residues. The DNA for the CDR3 is TGTGCTAGTGGTTTGGAAGTTTATGGCTACACCTTC. Encoded protein: CASGLEVYGYTF.

The DNA for the CDR3 is TGCGCCAGCAGCTTGCCACAGGACGGAGGCTACACCTTC. Its protein product is CASSLPQDGGYTF. The chain has TRBV5-1 and TRBJ1-2; D may be TRBD1 (5 bases). The V gene lost 1 base and the J gene lost 8 bases, with 12 bases spanning the gap. The CDR3 sequence is 13 residues long. Germline V CDR1 and CDR2: SGHRS, YFSETQ.

In this sample, this clonotype turned up a few times. This chain joins TRBV13 and TRBJ2-7, with TRBD1 as a possible D gene (6 bases). V was cut by 3 bases and J by 2 bases, with 11 bases left in between. This CDR3 is 14 amino acids long. Germline loops: CDR1 PRHDT, CDR2 FYEKMQ (reference sequence). The CDR3 loop reads CASSLSQGPYEQYF. The CDR3 DNA reads as TGTGCCAGCAGCTTGTCTCAGGGGCCCTACGAGCAGTACTTC.

This rearrangement joins TRBV10-3 to TRBJ2-1; TRBD2 matches at 8 bases. CDR1 and CDR2 (germline): ENHRY, SYGVKD. The V segment lost 5 bases and the J segment 8 bases; nucleotides outside the gene matches: 5. This CDR3 is built from 13 residues. The CDR3 region is CAISQAGADEQFF. CDR3 DNA: TGTGCCATCAGTCAAGCGGGAGCGGATGAGCAGTTCTTC.

The chain is built from TRBV7-2 and TRBJ2-3, with TRBD2 matching 8 bases. CDR1 is SGHTA and CDR2 is FQGNSA in the germline V gene. V gave up 1 base and J gave up 5 bases; unmatched junction bases: 8. CDR3 length: 16 residues. CDR3 DNA sequence: TGTGCCAGCAGCTTAGGGGTCAGCGGGAGTGTAGATACGCAGTATTTT. Its translation is CASSLGVSGSVDTQYF.

V and J are TRBV5-1 and TRBJ2-5; a possible D gene is TRBD2 (6 bases). With 2 bases removed from V and 1 base from J, the gap between germline ends came to 15 bases. CDR3 size: 16 residues. CDR1 is SGHRS and CDR2 is YFSETQ in the germline V gene. The DNA for the CDR3 is TGCGCCAGCAGCTTTCGCGGGCGCGGGGCCCAAGAGACCCAGTACTTC. As protein: CASSFRGRGAQETQYF.

This chain connects TRBV7-8 to TRBJ2-2, with 8 bases that match TRBD2. V trimming: 5 bases; J trimming: 3 bases; junction bases outside the gene matches: 11. This CDR3 contains 17 residues. CDR1 and CDR2 from the germline V gene are SGHVS and FQNEAQ. The CDR3 DNA sequence: TGTGCCAGCAGCCCTAGACTCAGCGGGAGCTACACCGGGGAGCTGTTTTTT. Protein: CASSPRLSGSYTGELFF.

The rearrangement links TRBV6-5 to TRBJ2-1; 15 positions match TRBD2. CDR3 size: 13 residues. The germline V gene encodes CDR1 MNHEY and CDR2 SVGAGI. V lost 8 bases, J lost 9 bases, and 2 bases stayed unmatched. CDR3 in amino acids: CASGLAGGGEQFF. The CDR3 DNA follows: TGTGCCAGCGGACTAGCGGGAGGGGGTGAGCAGTTCTTC.

This clonotype came up a few times. The V call is TRBV28, the J call TRBJ2-1; D is possibly TRBD1 (6 bases). This CDR3 is built from 16 residues. Looked up from germline, CDR1 is MDHEN and CDR2 is SYDVKM. Trimming took off 4 bases at V and 0 bases at J, with 13 bases between the two ends. Here the CDR3 DNA reads TGTGCCAGCAGTTCATGGGACACGAGCTCCTACAATGAGCAGTTCTTC. This codes for CASSSWDTSSYNEQFF.

V gene TRBV13 combines with J gene TRBJ2-7, with TRBD1 matching over 10 bases. Losses at the gene ends were 5 bases for V and 9 bases for J; bases not matched to a gene: 4. The CDR3 totals 12 residues. Germline-derived CDR1 and CDR2 are PRHDT and FYEKMQ (reference sequence). CDR3 sequence (DNA): TGTGCCAGCAGCCCCGGACAGGGGGTGCAGTACTTC. It is translated as CASSPGQGVQYF. Based on the CDR3 plus reference TRBV13 and TRBJ2-7, the full variable domain is AAGVIQSPRHLIKEKRETATLKCYPIPRHDTVYWYQQGPGQDPQFLISFYEKMQSDKGSIPDRFSAQQFSDYHSELNMSSLELGDSALYFCASSPGQGVQYFGPGTRLTVT.

In this sample, this clonotype turned up once. The rearrangement joins TRBV4-1 to TRBJ2-7, with D uncertain. Trimming shortened V by 2 bases and J by 3 bases, and 17 bases separated the two germline ends. Germline V gene lookup returns CDR1 MGHRA and CDR2 YSYEKL. The CDR3 sequence is 16 residues long. The chain's CDR3 is CASSQFFGYPVYEQYF. The CDR3 DNA reads as TGCGCCAGCAGCCAATTCTTTGGGTACCCGGTCTACGAGCAGTACTTC.

This clonotype was picked up a small number of times. This chain uses TRBV5-1 with TRBJ2-6, with TRBD1 matching 8 bases. There are 17 residues in the CDR3. V lost 1 base, J lost 2 bases, and 5 bases stayed unmatched. Germline V CDR1 and CDR2: SGHRS, YFSETQ. CDR3 nucleotide sequence: TGCGCCAGCAGCTTGTCGACAGGGGTCCCTGGGGCCAACGTCCTGACTTTC. Translating it yields CASSLSTGVPGANVLTF.

The chain uses TRBV3-1 and TRBJ1-1; D may be TRBD1 (5 bases). Germline V gives CDR1 LGHDT, CDR2 YNNKEL (reference sequence). Between the trimmed V and J ends, which lost 2 bases and 1 base, there was a span of 8 bases. CDR3 length equals 14 residues. As DNA, the CDR3 is TGTGCCAGCAGCCAATTACAGGCGAACACTGAAGCTTTCTTT. Translating it yields CASSQLQANTEAFF. Full variable domain (rest looked up from reference TRBV3-1 and TRBJ1-1): DTAVSQTPKYLVTQMGNDKSIKCEQNLGHDTMYWYKQDSKKFLKIMFSYNNKELIINETVPNRFSPKSPDKAHLNLHINSLELGDSAVYFCASSQLQANTEAFFGQGTRLTVV.

The V and J genes are TRBV6-1 and TRBJ1-2, with D tentatively TRBD1 (6 bases). Germline CDR1 MNHNS, CDR2 SASEGT. The CDR3 extends over 12 amino acids. Trimming stripped 6 bases from V and 8 bases from J, with 13 bases between. CDR3 in amino acids: CASRDSDKGYTF. CDR3 coding DNA: TGTGCCAGCAGGGACAGCGATAAGGGCTACACCTTC.

About this clonotype itself: Given a much more abundant clone one base away, this may be a read error. This sequence joins TRBV24-1 and TRBJ2-1; 13 bases align to TRBD2. Judging by the DNA end, TRBJ2-7 fits better; the J call may be wrong. Germline V gives CDR1 KGHDR, CDR2 SFDVKD. There are 18 residues in the CDR3. The CDR3 spells CATSDPGLAGSSYNEQYF. The CDR3 DNA follows: TGTGCCACCAGTGATCCGGGACTAGCGGGAAGCTCCTACAATGAGCAGTACTTC.

This clonotype was recorded a few times. The chain combines TRBV2 with TRBJ2-1; D remains ambiguous. V was trimmed by 4 bases and J by 4 bases, leaving 8 bases between them. CDR1 SNHLY and CDR2 FYNNEI come from the germline V gene. The CDR3 is made up of 13 amino acids. The CDR3 coding sequence is TGTGCCAGCAGTGTCAGCCTTTACAATGAGCAGTTCTTC. It translates to CASSVSLYNEQFF.

The chain is built from TRBV20-1 and TRBJ2-5, with D uncertain. CDR1 and CDR2 from the germline V gene are DFQATT and SNEGSKA (reference sequence). V lost 0 bases and J 7 bases, leaving 15 bases between the germline ends. The CDR3 is 14 residues long. The CDR3 region is CSARDLGPLWTQYF. CDR3 coding DNA: TGCAGTGCTAGAGATCTCGGGCCCTTATGGACCCAGTACTTC.

The chain is built from TRBV6-1 and TRBJ2-7; D not certain. There are 13 residues in the CDR3. In germline, CDR1 is MNHNS, CDR2 SASEGT. V was shortened by 10 bases and J by 0 bases, with 13 bases between the two germline ends. CDR3 in amino acids: CATVDMDSYEQYF. In DNA form, the CDR3 reads TGTGCCACCGTTGACATGGACTCCTACGAGCAGTACTTC.

The chain has TRBV3-1 and TRBJ2-1, with 11 positions matching TRBD2. With 0 bases clipped from V and 8 bases from J, the junction kept 9 bases outside the gene matches. CDR3 length: 17 residues. Germline CDR1 and CDR2: LGHDT and YNNKEL (reference sequence). CDR3 in amino acids: CASSQDSASGRWDEQFF. The DNA for the CDR3 is TGTGCCAGCAGCCAAGATTCGGCTAGCGGGAGGTGGGATGAGCAGTTCTTC.

The chain employs TRBV25-1 and TRBJ2-7, with D possibly matching TRBD2 (6 bases). CDR1 is MGHDK, CDR2 SYGVNS, per germline. Trimming removed 3 bases at V and 3 bases at J, with 9 bases between. The CDR3 is made up of 13 amino acids. CDR3: CASSDGGRYEQYF. The CDR3 DNA is TGTGCCAGCAGTGACGGGGGTCGCTACGAGCAGTACTTC.

The chain combines TRBV15 with TRBJ2-1; 11 bases map to TRBD2. The V segment lost 0 bases and the J segment 7 bases; nucleotides outside the gene matches: 5. Germline CDR1 and CDR2: LNHNV and YYDKDF (reference sequence). This CDR3 has 16 amino acids. In nucleotides, the CDR3 is TGTGCCACCAGCAGAGAGGTTACTAGCGGGAGTAATGAGCAGTTCTTC. It translates to CATSREVTSGSNEQFF.